This T cell receptor (beta chain) emerged from a study of siplizumab effects on memory and regulatory T cells. In the case of this clone: Its antigen is as yet unknown.

Study results and limitations: The diversity of naive T cells seemed greater than that of memory cells, and their alloresponse contribution seemed major. Significantly reduced by siplizumab was the cumulative frequency of alloreactive sequences, namely those traceable to unstimulated CD4+ memory cells. Controls had approximately 25% Treg-derived mappable alloreactive CD4+ clones on average, versus approximately 70% with siplizumab.

The CDR3 consists of 12 residues. The V and J ends lost 0 bases and 5 bases respectively, with 5 bases between them. Germline assignment: CDR1 SGHNT and CDR2 YYREEE (reference sequence). Clones were read by immunoSEQ multiplex PCR, and TCRdb kept only the in-frame ones, dropping some. The sample has over 100,000 clones; about 90% are singletons. The rearrangement links TRBV5-4 to TRBJ1-2; D gene unclear. Sequencing was performed on Tregs sorted from blood. The sequence was obtained from a human donor in good health. CDR3 sequence: CASSLDRYGYTF. In DNA form, the CDR3 reads TGTGCCAGCAGCTTGGATAGATATGGCTACACCTTC.